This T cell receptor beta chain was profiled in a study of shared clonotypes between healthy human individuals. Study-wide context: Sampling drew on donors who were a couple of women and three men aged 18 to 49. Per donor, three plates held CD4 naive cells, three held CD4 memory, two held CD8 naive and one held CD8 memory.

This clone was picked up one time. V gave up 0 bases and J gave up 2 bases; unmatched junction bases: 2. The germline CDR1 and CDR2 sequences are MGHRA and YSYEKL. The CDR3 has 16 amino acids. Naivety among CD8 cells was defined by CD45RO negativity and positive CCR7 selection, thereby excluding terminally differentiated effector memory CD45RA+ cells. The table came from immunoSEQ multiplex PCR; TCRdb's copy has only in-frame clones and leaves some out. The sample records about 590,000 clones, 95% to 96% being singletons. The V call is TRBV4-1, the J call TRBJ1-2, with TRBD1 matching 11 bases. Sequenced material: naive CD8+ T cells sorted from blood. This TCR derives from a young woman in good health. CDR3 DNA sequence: TGCGCCAGCAGCCAAGACGGGACAGGGGGGAACTATGGCTACACCTTC. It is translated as CASSQDGTGGNYGYTF.